The T cell receptor beta chain described here comes from a study of graft-versus-host responses after intestinal transplantation. Study-wide findings and caveats: Investigators detected GvH clones in recipient marrow, with some emerging earlier in ileum or blood.

In this sample, this clone turned up a few times. What it recognizes is unknown. TCRdb's table, derived via immunoSEQ multiplex PCR, lists solely in-frame clones and lacks some. The sample lists about 59,000 clones; approximately 94% were seen once. V lost 0 bases, J lost 2 bases, and 11 bases lay in between. The germline V gene has CDR1 MNHEY and CDR2 SMNVEV (reference sequence). The CDR3 has 15 amino acids. The clonotype originates from a human donor who was the organ donor for an intestinal transplant. The chain combines TRBV27 with TRBJ2-7; a possible D gene is TRBD1 (6 bases). The source material was unstimulated CD4+ T cells sorted from spleen or lymph node cells, sampled before transplant. The CDR3 DNA reads as TGTGCCAGCAGTTTATCGAATGACAGGACCTACGAGCAGTACTTC. Protein sequence: CASSLSNDRTYEQYF.